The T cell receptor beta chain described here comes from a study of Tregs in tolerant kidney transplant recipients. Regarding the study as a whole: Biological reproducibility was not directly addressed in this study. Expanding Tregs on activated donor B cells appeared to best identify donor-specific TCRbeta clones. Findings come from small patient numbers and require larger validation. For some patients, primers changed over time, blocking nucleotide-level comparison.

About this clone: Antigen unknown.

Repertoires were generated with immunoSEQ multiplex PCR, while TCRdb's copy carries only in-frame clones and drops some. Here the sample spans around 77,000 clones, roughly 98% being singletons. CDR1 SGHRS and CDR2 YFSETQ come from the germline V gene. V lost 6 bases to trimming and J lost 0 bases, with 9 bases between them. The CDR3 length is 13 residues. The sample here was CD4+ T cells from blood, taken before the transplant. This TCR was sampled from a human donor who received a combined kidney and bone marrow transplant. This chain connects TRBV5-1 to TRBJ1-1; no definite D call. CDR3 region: CASNTEVNTEAFF. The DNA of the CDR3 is TGCGCCAGCAATACAGAAGTGAACACTGAAGCTTTCTTT.